Shown below are 18 T cell receptor beta chains from a single sample sequenced in a study of cytomegalovirus exposure and HLA in healthy donors. The table came from immunoSEQ multiplex PCR; TCRdb's copy has only in-frame clones and leaves some out. The sample comprises around 120,000 clones, roughly 83% of which are singletons, and around 5% rests with the top ten. What was sequenced was PBMCs. Receptor source: a young man in good health and CMV-seronegative.

The CDR3, as DNA: TGCGCCAGCAGTGAGGCGGCGGGGATAGCCAAAAACATTCAGTACTTC. As protein: CASSEAAGIAKNIQYF. This chain connects TRBV10-1 to TRBJ2-4, with D possibly TRBD2 on 6 matching bases. This CDR3 region has 16 residues. V lost 2 bases to trimming and J lost 0 bases, with 11 bases between them. The germline gives CDR1 WNHNN, CDR2 SYGVQD (reference sequence).

This sequence joins TRBV5-1 and TRBJ2-1, with D possibly TRBD1 on 7 matching bases. This CDR3 has 15 amino acids. V shed 4 bases and J shed 9 bases, with 20 bases lying between them. Germline-derived CDR1 and CDR2 are SGHRS and YFSETQ. In DNA form, the CDR3 reads TGCGCCAGCAGCCCTAGGAGGGATCAGGGGGGTGAGCAGTTCTTC. This codes for CASSPRRDQGGEQFF.

The genes are TRBV5-1 and TRBJ2-3, with TRBD1 matching over 9 bases. Germline assignment: CDR1 SGHRS and CDR2 YFSETQ. The CDR3 consists of 15 residues. V trimming: 1 base; J trimming: 4 bases; junction bases outside the gene matches: 4. Here the CDR3 reads CASSLRQGVADTQYF. The CDR3 region has the DNA TGCGCCAGCAGCTTGAGACAGGGGGTGGCAGATACGCAGTATTTT.

The DNA for the CDR3 is TGTGCCAGCAGCCTTGCTACTAGCGGGAGCTCCTACGAGCAGTACTTC. Protein sequence: CASSLATSGSSYEQYF. The chain couples TRBV4-2 to TRBJ2-7, with TRBD2 matching over 11 bases. CDR3 length: 16 amino acids. The germline V gene has CDR1 LGHNA and CDR2 YNFKEQ. J gave up 0 bases and V 4 bases, and 5 bases lay outside the gene matches.

The chain couples TRBV6-1 to TRBJ2-1; D may be TRBD1 (5 bases). Trimming removed 4 bases at V and 10 bases at J, with 14 bases between. In germline, CDR1 is MNHNS, CDR2 SASEGT. The CDR3 runs to 13 residues. CDR3 sequence reads: CASSVGRAGEQFF. The CDR3 DNA reads TGTGCCAGCAGTGTTGGACGGGCAGGGGAGCAGTTCTTC.

This chain connects TRBV7-9 to TRBJ1-1; D perhaps matches TRBD1 (5 bases). Germline V lookup: CDR1 SEHNR, CDR2 FQNEAQ (reference sequence). V lost 7 bases and J lost 5, with 11 bases in between. CDR3 length: 12 residues. The CDR3 nucleotides read TGTGCCAGCATCAGGGAGGGAACTGAAGCTTTCTTT. Its translation: CASIREGTEAFF.

The V and J genes are TRBV2 and TRBJ1-5, with D uncertain. Germline V gene sequence: CDR1 SNHLY, CDR2 FYNNEI. This CDR3 has 15 amino acids. Trimming removed 4 bases from V and 0 bases from J, with 10 bases in between. CDR3 nucleotide sequence: TGTGCCAGCAGTGGGAGGAGGGTTAGCAATCAGCCCCAGCATTTT. It codes for CASSGRRVSNQPQHF. Based on the CDR3 plus reference TRBV2 and TRBJ1-5, the full variable domain is EPEVTQTPSHQVTQMGQEVILRCVPISNHLYFYWYRQILGQKVEFLVSFYNNEISEKSEIFDDQFSVERPDGSNFTLKIRSTKLEDSAMYFCASSGRRVSNQPQHFGDGTRLSIL.

The rearrangement joins TRBV30 to TRBJ2-7; the D gene is possibly TRBD2 (7 bases). Per the germline V gene, CDR1 is GTSNPN and CDR2 is SVGIG (reference sequence). V was shortened by 3 bases and J by 4 bases, with 10 bases between the two germline ends. CDR3 length equals 12 residues. For the CDR3, the DNA is TGTGCCTGGAGGAGGGGGGGTTACGAGCAGTACTTC. Translation gives CAWRRGGYEQYF.

The chain carries TRBV2 and TRBJ2-7; 7 nucleotides line up with TRBD1. With 7 bases clipped from V and 7 bases from J, the junction kept 13 bases outside the gene matches. The CDR3 is 14 amino acids. Germline CDR1 is SNHLY and CDR2 is FYNNEI. CDR3 loop: CASTRSQGVGEQYF. CDR3 nucleotides: TGTGCCAGCACAAGATCGCAGGGGGTGGGGGAGCAGTACTTC.

The chain is built from TRBV19 and TRBJ2-7; D is ambiguous. Trimming removed 4 bases from V and 0 bases from J, with 16 bases in between. CDR1 LNHDA and CDR2 SQIVND come from the germline V gene (reference sequence). There are 16 residues in the CDR3. This chain's CDR3 is CASSTSIDTLSYEQYF. The DNA of the CDR3 is TGTGCCAGTAGTACCTCGATCGACACCCTCTCCTACGAGCAGTACTTC. Filled out from reference TRBV19 and TRBJ2-7, the complete variable domain reads DGGITQSPKYLFRKEGQNVTLSCEQNLNHDAMYWYRQDPGQGLRLIYYSQIVNDFQKGDIAEGYSVSREKKESFPLTVTSAQKNPTAFYLCASSTSIDTLSYEQYFGPGTRLTVT.

V gene TRBV30 combines with J gene TRBJ2-6; TRBD2 is a possible D gene (5 bases). The CDR3 sequence is 13 residues long. Trimming stripped 5 bases from V and 2 bases from J, with 7 bases between. Germline values: CDR1 GTSNPN, CDR2 SVGIG (reference sequence). In DNA, the CDR3 is TGTGCCTGGGGACTTCCTGGGGCCAACGTCCTGACTTTC. Its protein is CAWGLPGANVLTF.

The chain uses TRBV5-1 and TRBJ2-1, with 8 nucleotides matching TRBD2. CDR1 is SGHRS, CDR2 YFSETQ, per germline. The CDR3 is 19 amino acids. V shed 2 bases, J shed 6 bases, and the junction held 19 bases outside the gene matches. In nucleotides, the CDR3 is TGCGCCAGCAGCTTCTATTCGACTGGGTTAGCGGGATTACGCAATGAGCAGTTCTTC. This translates into CASSFYSTGLAGLRNEQFF.

This clone was observed a single time. The CDR3 spells CASGQRTDTQYF. The CDR3 nucleotides are TGTGCCAGCGGACAACGCACAGATACGCAGTATTTT. V is TRBV2 and J is TRBJ2-3; tentatively, D is TRBD1 (5 bases). Germline V gives CDR1 SNHLY, CDR2 FYNNEI. Trimming cost V 8 bases and J 1 base, with 7 bases left between them. This CDR3 region has 12 residues.

The chain recombines TRBV5-4 with TRBJ2-3; the match to TRBD2 covers 7 bases. V was clipped by 4 bases and J by 4 bases; unmatched bases: 6. CDR1 SGHNT and CDR2 YYREEE come from the germline V gene (reference sequence). This CDR3 contains 14 residues. CDR3 in DNA: TGTGCCAGCAGCCAAGGACTAGTTGCAGATACGCAGTATTTT. Amino acids: CASSQGLVADTQYF.

The chain joins TRBV6-9 to TRBJ1-5; 11 positions agree with TRBD1. Unmatched junction bases numbered 10, after V lost 4 bases and J lost 2 bases. CDR1 and CDR2 from the germline V gene are MNHGY and SVAAGI. The CDR3 spans 18 residues. The CDR3 region is CASSSWTGGDDGNQPQHF. CDR3 nucleotides: TGTGCCAGCAGTTCGTGGACAGGGGGCGATGATGGCAATCAGCCCCAGCATTTT.

This sequence joins TRBV19 and TRBJ2-7, with TRBD2 identical over 14 bases. This CDR3 has 18 amino acids. After removal of 5 bases from V and 0 bases from J, the junction contained 9 bases not matched to a gene. The germline V gene has CDR1 LNHDA and CDR2 SQIVND (reference sequence). CDR3 amino acids: CASSPSTGTSGSSYEQYF. The CDR3 DNA follows: TGTGCCAGTAGTCCCTCCACCGGGACTAGCGGGAGCTCCTACGAGCAGTACTTC.

The V gene is TRBV27, the J gene TRBJ2-1; 7 bases agree with TRBD1. The trim removed 6 bases at V and 10 bases at J, leaving 15 bases unmatched. The CDR3 is 15 amino acids. Germline assignment: CDR1 MNHEY and CDR2 SMNVEV (reference sequence). The CDR3 DNA reads TGTGCCAGCAGCACTGGACAGGCCCGATCGGGCGAGCAGTTCTTC. Translation gives CASSTGQARSGEQFF.

The V gene is TRBV7-2, the J gene TRBJ2-7; no firm D call. CDR3 length equals 12 residues. Germline CDR1 SGHTA, CDR2 FQGNSA. V was cut by 4 bases and J by 0 bases, with 4 bases left in between. The CDR3 region has the DNA TGTGCCAGCAGCTCAGTCTCCTACGAGCAGTACTTC. Its translation is CASSSVSYEQYF.